In its sample, the clone carrying this TCR beta chain was seen many times. This CDR3 has 13 amino acids. The germline gives CDR1 MNHEY, CDR2 SVGAGI. V was trimmed by 5 bases and J by 3 bases, leaving 10 bases between them. The data belong to a study of Graves' ophthalmopathy and Graves' hyperthyroidism. Amplifying from RNA transcripts, the study obtained TCR beta CDR3 regions. Investigators did first-round RT-PCR with HTBI primers, then second-round multiplex PCR. TCRdb called the multiplex PCR reads again in MiXCR, with one record for every CDR3 protein. The sample shows roughly 400,000 distinct CDR3 sequences, 15% of them seen only once.

This chain links TRBV6-5 with TRBJ1-1; tentatively, D is TRBD1 (5 bases). Sequencing was performed on peripheral blood. This receptor was identified in a woman under 30 with stable Graves' hyperthyroidism. CDR3 amino acids: CASSRTQDTEAFF. CDR3 sequence (DNA): TGTGCCAGCAGTAGGACACAAGACACTGAAGCTTTCTTT.